The present T cell receptor beta chain was sequenced within a study of a mutant IDH1 vaccine in newly diagnosed glioma. For the study at large: Patients received eight vaccinations in weeks 1, 3, 5, 7, 11, 15, 19, 23. Study results and caveats: Changes in the top peripheral T cell clonotypes seemingly had no bearing on pseudoprogression.

Time point specified: week 23, last vaccination. Every single dose of the vaccine, 300 ug of mutant IDH1 20-mer peptide, came with topical imiquimod. The CDR3 consists of 16 residues. Trimming removed 3 bases from V and 4 bases from J; junction bases left unmatched: 5. From germline, CDR1 is MNHEY and CDR2 SMNVEV (reference sequence). Sequencing was performed with immunoSEQ multiplex PCR; in TCRdb, only in-frame clones are kept and a portion is missing. Of tens of thousands of clones listed, about 81% are singletons. This clone has just one count. The antigen remains undetermined. Sample: PBMCs, taken from a glioma patient whose treatment included an IDH1 peptide vaccine. This chain joins TRBV27 and TRBJ1-6; 8 nucleotides agree with TRBD1. The sequence was obtained from a woman in her thirties or forties with glioma. Some clones in this sample may be carry-over from other donors' samples. CDR3 region: CASSFRGREYNSPLHF. The CDR3 bases are TGTGCCAGCAGTTTCAGGGGGCGCGAGTATAATTCACCCCTCCACTTT.